This TCR beta chain was captured by sequencing in a study of PD-1 blockade in mismatch repair-deficient tumors. Sequencing used immunoSEQ multiplex PCR; TCRdb keeps in-frame clones, though not all of them. The sample carries tens of thousands of clones, 78% recorded once. This CDR3 spans 8 amino acids. Concerning this clone: The germline gene is not matched at one end of the junction; a read error may be the cause.

This chain connects TRBV23-1 to TRBJ1-2, with TRBD1 identical over 7 bases. TRBV23-1 is flagged as an ORF with uncertain function. The clonotype originates from an adult with mismatch repair-deficient cancer. Sequencing used peripheral blood, obtained 4 weeks after starting pembrolizumab. The chain's CDR3 is CASSRDSF. The CDR3 DNA sequence: TGCGCCAGCAGTCGGGACAGCTTC.